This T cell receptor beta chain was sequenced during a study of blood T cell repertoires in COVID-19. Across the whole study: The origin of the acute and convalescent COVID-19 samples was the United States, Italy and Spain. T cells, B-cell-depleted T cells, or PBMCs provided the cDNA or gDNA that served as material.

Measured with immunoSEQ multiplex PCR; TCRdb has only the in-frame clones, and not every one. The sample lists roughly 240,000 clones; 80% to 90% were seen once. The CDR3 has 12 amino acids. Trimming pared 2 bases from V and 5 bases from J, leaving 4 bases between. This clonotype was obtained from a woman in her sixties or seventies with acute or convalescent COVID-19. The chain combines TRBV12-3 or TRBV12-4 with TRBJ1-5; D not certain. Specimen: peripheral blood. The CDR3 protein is CASSLLYQPQHF. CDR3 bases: TGTGCCAGCAGTTTACTCTATCAGCCCCAGCATTTT.